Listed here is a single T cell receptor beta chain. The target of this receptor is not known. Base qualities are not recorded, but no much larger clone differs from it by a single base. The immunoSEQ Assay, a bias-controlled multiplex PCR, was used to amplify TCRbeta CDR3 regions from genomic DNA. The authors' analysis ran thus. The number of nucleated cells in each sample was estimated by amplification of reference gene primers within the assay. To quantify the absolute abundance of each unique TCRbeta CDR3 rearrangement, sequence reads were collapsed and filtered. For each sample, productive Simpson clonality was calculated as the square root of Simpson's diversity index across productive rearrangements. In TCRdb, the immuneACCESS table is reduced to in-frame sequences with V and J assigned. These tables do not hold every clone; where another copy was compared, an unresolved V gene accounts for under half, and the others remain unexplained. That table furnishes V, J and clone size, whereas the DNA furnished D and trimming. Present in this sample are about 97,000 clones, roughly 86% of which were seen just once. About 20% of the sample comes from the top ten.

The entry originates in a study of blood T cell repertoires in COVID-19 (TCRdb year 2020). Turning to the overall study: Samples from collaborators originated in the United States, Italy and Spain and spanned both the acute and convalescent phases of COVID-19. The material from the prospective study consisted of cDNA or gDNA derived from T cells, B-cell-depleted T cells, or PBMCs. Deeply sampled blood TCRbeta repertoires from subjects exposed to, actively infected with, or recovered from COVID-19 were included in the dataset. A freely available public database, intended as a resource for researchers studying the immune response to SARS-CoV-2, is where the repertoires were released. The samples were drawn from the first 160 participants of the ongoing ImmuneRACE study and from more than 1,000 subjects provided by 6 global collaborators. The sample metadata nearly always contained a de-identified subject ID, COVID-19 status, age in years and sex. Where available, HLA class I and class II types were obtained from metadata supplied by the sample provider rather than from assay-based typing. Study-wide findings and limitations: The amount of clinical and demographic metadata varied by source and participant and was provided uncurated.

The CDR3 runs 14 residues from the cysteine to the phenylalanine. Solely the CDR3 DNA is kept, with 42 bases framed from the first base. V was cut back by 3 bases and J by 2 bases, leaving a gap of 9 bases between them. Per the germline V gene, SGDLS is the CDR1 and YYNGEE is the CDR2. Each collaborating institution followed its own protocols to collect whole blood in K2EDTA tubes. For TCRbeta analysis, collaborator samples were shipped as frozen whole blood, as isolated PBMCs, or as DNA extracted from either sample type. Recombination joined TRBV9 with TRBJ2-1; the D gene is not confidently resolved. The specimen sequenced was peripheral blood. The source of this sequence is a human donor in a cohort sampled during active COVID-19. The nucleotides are TGTGCCAGCAGCGGCGCCTCGCCCTACAATGAGCAGTTCTTC. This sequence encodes CASSGASPYNEQFF.